These T cell receptor beta chains were read from a single sample in a study of blood T cell repertoires in COVID-19. Profiling relied on immunoSEQ multiplex PCR, and the TCRdb table lists in-frame clones only, not all of them. The sample has some 180,000 clones, around 89% seen once. The material sequenced was peripheral blood. All receptors come from a man between 45 and 60 years old with acute or convalescent COVID-19. Each CDR3 is given with its conserved first and last residue.

j_gene | v_gene | CDR3aa
TRBJ2-6 | TRBV15 | CATSRDRAGANVLTF
TRBJ2-1 | TRBV11-2 | CASSLTSGGNNEQFF
TRBJ2-1 | TRBV5-4 | CASSLDPAGEYNEQFF
TRBJ2-7 | TRBV6-5 | CASSSGLAGYEQYF
TRBJ1-5 | TRBV28 | CASSPPGGDPHQPQHF
TRBJ2-3 | TRBV2 | CASNPLRGLAGGGGTDTQYF
TRBJ2-5 | TRBV18 | CASSPGAGGPGETQYF
TRBJ1-1 | TRBV13 | CASSFGDRGVTEAFF
TRBJ1-1 | TRBV10-3 | CAITGEVGEAFF
TRBJ2-1 | TRBV7-8 | CASSLTAELYNEQFF
TRBJ2-1 | TRBV6-2/TRBV6-3 | CASSVFAGEAEQFF
TRBJ2-1 | TRBV9 | CASRPGQGLGNEQFF
TRBJ2-1 | TRBV28 | CASSFGGLAGGLSSYNEQFF
TRBJ2-1 | TRBV7-2 | CASSSAGTGIYNEQFF
TRBJ1-5 | TRBV6-6 | CASNKGRTDNQPQHF
TRBJ1-3 | TRBV28 | CASSLLAGNTIYF
TRBJ2-1 | TRBV12-5 | CASGLVGIGKLAGKSYNEQFF
TRBJ2-7 | TRBV28 | CASSFEASSYEQYF
TRBJ2-1 | TRBV3-1/TRBV3-2 | CASSQEVGPRRSRSEQFF
TRBJ2-1 | TRBV5-8 | CASSQVDRAVNEQFF
TRBJ2-1 | TRBV4-1 | CASSQDNMVRNEQFF
TRBJ2-7 | TRBV2 | CASRGAGVHEQYF
TRBJ2-2 | TRBV4-1 | CASSLVPGSQTGELFF
TRBJ1-1 | TRBV5-8 | CASSYGPGTEAFF
TRBJ1-2 | TRBV28 | CASSLSDRGAKGYTF
TRBJ2-1 | TRBV28 | CASSFKIAEGWKFF
TRBJ2-5 | TRBV5-1 | CASSLGQGPQETQYF
TRBJ1-2 | TRBV28 | CASSLQTDYGYTF
TRBJ1-4 | TRBV28 | CASSSPGQGEKLFF
TRBJ2-1 | TRBV3-1/TRBV3-2 | CASSQWAGGNNEQFF
TRBJ2-7 | TRBV6-5 | CASSSAWSGSAYEQYF
TRBJ2-2 | TRBV27 | CASSRTSGTSGPDTGELFF
TRBJ2-2 | TRBV12-3/TRBV12-4 | CASSFSNTGELFF
TRBJ1-6 | TRBV27 | CASSLGQSNSPLHF
TRBJ2-7 | TRBV5-4 | CASSWGTIDLYEQYF
TRBJ2-5 | TRBV30 | CAWEGGETQYF
TRBJ1-5 | TRBV6-5 | CASSYGVPGDQPQHF
TRBJ2-1 | TRBV19 | CASRGQGSYNEQFF
TRBJ2-5 | TRBV6-5 | CASSYHTSGETQYF
TRBJ1-5 | TRBV2 | CASRGEHNQPQHF
TRBJ2-5 | TRBV29-1 | CSALGGGETQYF
TRBJ2-2 | TRBV5-4 | CASSADRGNINTGELFF
TRBJ2-1 | TRBV12-3/TRBV12-4 | CASSPVTSNEQFF
TRBJ2-7 | TRBV9 | CASSVGGQPNEQYF
TRBJ1-2 | TRBV30 | CAWSGGIEDGYTF
TRBJ1-1 | TRBV18 | CASSPGQGNEAFF
TRBJ1-5 | TRBV2 | CASRVDISNQPQHF
TRBJ1-1 | TRBV19 | CASSPPVLGLPMNTEAFF
TRBJ1-5 | TRBV6-5 | CASRRRGGNQPQHF
TRBJ1-1 | TRBV7-6 | CASSLDPGGPTEAFF
TRBJ2-1 | TRBV4-1 | CASSRSRAPGYNEQFF
TRBJ1-5 | TRBV7-2 | CASSLAGGSQPQHF
TRBJ2-1 | TRBV4-1 | CASSQTSGRVDEQFF
TRBJ2-1 | TRBV19 | CASSIRGTSGGNEQFF
TRBJ1-3 | TRBV2 | CASSSDRDRGFSGNTIYF
TRBJ1-5 | TRBV7-9 | CASSRPGRNQPQHF